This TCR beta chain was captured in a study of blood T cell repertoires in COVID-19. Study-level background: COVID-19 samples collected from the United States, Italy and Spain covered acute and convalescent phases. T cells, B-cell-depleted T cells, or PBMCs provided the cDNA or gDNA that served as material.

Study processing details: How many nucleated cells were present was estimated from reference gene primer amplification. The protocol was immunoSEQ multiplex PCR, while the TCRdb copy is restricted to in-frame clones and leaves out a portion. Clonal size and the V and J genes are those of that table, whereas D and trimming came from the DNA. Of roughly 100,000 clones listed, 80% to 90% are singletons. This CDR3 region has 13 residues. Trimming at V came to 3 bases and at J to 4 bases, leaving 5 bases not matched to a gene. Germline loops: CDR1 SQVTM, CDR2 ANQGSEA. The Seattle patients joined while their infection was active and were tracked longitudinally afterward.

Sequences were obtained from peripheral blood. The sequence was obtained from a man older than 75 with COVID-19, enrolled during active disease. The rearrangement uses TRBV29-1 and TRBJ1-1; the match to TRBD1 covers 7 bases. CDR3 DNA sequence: TGCAGCGTTGAGGGAAACAGGGGCACTGAAGCTTTCTTT. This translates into CSVEGNRGTEAFF.